This paragraph reports one T cell receptor beta chain. The Seattle patients joined while their infection was active and were tracked longitudinally afterward. This specimen belongs to a study of blood T cell repertoires in COVID-19. Study-level background: COVID-19 samples collected from the United States, Italy and Spain covered acute and convalescent phases. PBMCs, B-cell-depleted T cells, or T cells provided the cDNA or gDNA that made up the material.

As processed by the authors: Amplified reference gene primers provided the basis for estimating nucleated cell counts. TCRdb's table, derived via immunoSEQ multiplex PCR, lists solely in-frame clones and lacks some. For V, J and clone size, that table is used; D and trimming come from the DNA. The data hold about 160,000 clones, with 80% to 95% observed a single time. Sequences were obtained from peripheral blood. The clonotype was recovered from a man under 40 with COVID-19, enrolled during active disease.

CDR3 loop: CASSFVGRVGYTF. In DNA, the CDR3 is TGTGCCAGCAGCTTTGTAGGGAGGGTAGGCTACACCTTC. The chain employs TRBV7-9 and TRBJ1-2; the D is unclear. Per the germline V gene, CDR1 is SEHNR and CDR2 is FQNEAQ (reference sequence). The CDR3 is 13 amino acids. Trimming took 3 bases from V and 8 from J, leaving 13 bases between them.